The 30 T cell receptor beta chains below come from one sample, sequenced in a study of regulatory T cells in long-lasting Graves disease. TCR beta libraries were built with iRepertoire HTBI primers and Arm-PCR of CDR3 regions. TCRdb reanalysed the multiplex PCR reads using MiXCR and keeps one entry per CDR3 protein. Altogether approximately 250,000 distinct CDR3 sequences are present, around 16% being singletons, with the ten largest covering 22%. Time point: newly diagnosed GD, antithyroid drugs for less than 3 months. The TCR library was made from RNA extracted from PBMCs. Sequencing used peripheral blood mononuclear cells (PBMCs), obtained at new diagnosis, from a patient treated with antithyroid drugs. Receptors were obtained from a female donor with Graves disease.

This clonotype was counted ten times or more. The rearrangement links TRBV2 to TRBJ1-1; D is possibly TRBD1 (6 bases). Germline V lookup: CDR1 SNHLY, CDR2 FYNNEI. V was clipped by 1 base and J by 1 base, with 13 bases between them. This CDR3 region has 16 residues. The CDR3 region has the DNA TGTGCCAGCAGTGAAGGATGGGGGCGTGAGAACACTGAAGCTTTCTTT. Translation gives CASSEGWGRENTEAFF.

This clonotype was observed at least ten times. This rearrangement joins TRBV7-2 to TRBJ2-7; D is unresolved. Germline V CDR1 and CDR2: SGHTA, FQGNSA. The CDR3 loop spans 13 amino acids. Trimming removed 8 bases from V and 0 bases from J, with 11 bases in between. CDR3 protein: CASSPGISYEQYF. The DNA of the CDR3 is TGTGCCAGCTCACCAGGAATCTCCTACGAGCAGTACTTC.

This clonotype was counted many times. V usage is TRBV4-3 and J usage is TRBJ1-1, with a tentative D call TRBD1 (6 bases). Germline CDR1 is LGHNA and CDR2 is YSLEER. This CDR3 spans 16 amino acids. The V end was cut by 0 bases, the J end by 4 bases, with 15 bases between. CDR3 sequence: CASSQDPGGFRTEAFF. CDR3 nucleotide sequence: TGCGCCAGCAGCCAAGATCCTGGGGGCTTCCGCACTGAAGCTTTCTTT.

V gene TRBV7-9 combines with J gene TRBJ1-3, with D tentatively TRBD1 (5 bases). The germline V and J ends were trimmed by 6 bases and 2 bases, with 20 bases remaining between them. The CDR3 contains 17 residues. Per germline, CDR1 SEHNR and CDR2 FQNEAQ (reference sequence). CDR3 coding DNA: TGTGCCAGCAGTTCCGGGACCCTAGGGAGCGCTGGAAACACCATATATTTT. This gives the protein CASSSGTLGSAGNTIYF.

This clonotype was detected ten times or more. The gene calls are TRBV9 and TRBJ1-4, with D possibly being TRBD1 (5 bases). Germline assignment: CDR1 SGDLS and CDR2 YYNGEE. The germline V and J ends were trimmed by 3 bases and 7 bases, with 13 bases remaining between them. This CDR3 contains 14 residues. The CDR3 is CASSGGEVGEKLFF. The CDR3 DNA sequence: TGTGCCAGCAGCGGAGGGGAGGTTGGTGAAAAACTGTTTTTT.

Comment on this clonotype: This CDR3 is missing its conserved last phenylalanine or tryptophan, likely due to a read error. The gene calls are TRBV6-5 and TRBJ1-2, with D uncertain. The CDR3 covers 13 residues. In germline, CDR1 is MNHEY, CDR2 SVGAGI. Between the trimmed V and J ends, which lost 0 bases and 8 bases, there was a span of 10 bases. Here the CDR3 reads CASSYSEVAGYTL. The CDR3 DNA is TGTGCCAGCAGTTACTCGGAGGTGGCGGGCTACACCCTC.

There are many counts of this clonotype. The chain combines TRBV7-2 with TRBJ2-7, with D maybe TRBD2 (5 bases). In germline, CDR1 is SGHTA, CDR2 FQGNSA. CDR3 length equals 14 residues. Trimming stripped 0 bases from V and 7 bases from J, with 13 bases between. DNA for the CDR3: TGTGCCAGCAGCTTAGCTAGCGCCCCAAGGGAGCAGTACTTC. The encoded protein is CASSLASAPREQYF.

This clonotype was observed at least ten times. For the CDR3, the DNA is TGCGCCAGCAGCTTTCGAGCGGGAGGAATGGATACGCAGTATTTT. Translation gives CASSFRAGGMDTQYF. The chain carries TRBV5-1 and TRBJ2-3, with 9 bases fitting TRBD2. Germline V gene lookup returns CDR1 SGHRS and CDR2 YFSETQ. Germline trimming cut 2 bases from V and 6 bases from J; bases unmatched to any gene: 7. This CDR3 spans 15 amino acids.

This clonotype was seen repeatedly, ten times or more. The V gene is TRBV5-1, the J gene TRBJ2-5, with TRBD1 as a possible D gene (5 bases). The CDR3 covers 15 residues. The germline V and J ends were trimmed by 0 bases and 2 bases, with 11 bases remaining between them. Germline V lookup: CDR1 SGHRS, CDR2 YFSETQ. The CDR3 DNA is TGCGCCAGCAGCTTGGGCGACAGCGTTCAAGAGACCCAGTACTTC. This codes for CASSLGDSVQETQYF.

This clonotype has only one observation. The chain has TRBV12-3 or TRBV12-4 and TRBJ1-3; perhaps TRBD1 as D (6 bases). The CDR3 extends over 13 amino acids. Deletions cut 7 bases from V and 4 bases from J, with 11 bases between. DNA of the CDR3: TGTGCCAGCAAGGACAGCGTAGGAAACACCATATATTTT. Translating gives CASKDSVGNTIYF.

This clonotype was picked up many times. The chain joins TRBV25-1 to TRBJ1-6; 7 bases are a match to TRBD1. CDR3 length: 15 residues. The junction had 0 bases not matched to a gene; V was cut back by 0 bases and J by 4 bases. Germline V gene data show CDR1 as MGHDK and CDR2 as SYGVNS. CDR3 DNA sequence: TGTGCCAGCAGTGAATACAGGGGGTATAATTCACCCCTCCACTTT. Amino acids: CASSEYRGYNSPLHF. The full variable domain, completed using reference TRBV25-1 and TRBJ1-6, is EADIYQTPRYLVIGTGKKITLECSQTMGHDKMYWYQQDPGMELHLIHYSYGVNSTEKGDLSSESTVSRIRTEHFPLTLESARPSHTSQYLCASSEYRGYNSPLHFGNGTRLTVT.

The table lists this clonotype with many counts. The gene calls are TRBV11-2 and TRBJ2-3; maybe TRBD1 (6 bases). This CDR3 comprises 14 residues. Deletions cut 6 bases from V and 0 bases from J, with 10 bases between. The germline gives CDR1 SGHAT, CDR2 FQNNGV. This CDR3 reads CASSEDRSTDTQYF. DNA of the CDR3: TGTGCCAGCAGTGAAGACAGGAGCACAGATACGCAGTATTTT.

This clonotype has at least ten counts. This chain links TRBV20-1 with TRBJ1-2; 10 nucleotides agree with TRBD1. Germline assignment: CDR1 DFQATT and CDR2 SNEGSKA (reference sequence). CDR3 length equals 14 residues. V shed 6 bases and J 5 bases; nucleotides not matched to a gene: 9. CDR3 protein: CSATGTGDNYGYTF. The CDR3 region has the DNA TGCAGTGCAACCGGGACAGGGGACAATTATGGCTACACCTTC.

V gene TRBV2 combines with J gene TRBJ2-3, with 14 bases lining up with TRBD2. Per germline, CDR1 SNHLY and CDR2 FYNNEI. The CDR3 runs 20 residues. V shed 1 base and J 3 bases; nucleotides not matched to a gene: 12. The DNA of the CDR3 is TGTGCCAGCAGTGAAGACAGAATGGGACTAGCGGGAGTCATGACAGATACGCAGTATTTT. Its translation is CASSEDRMGLAGVMTDTQYF.

In regard to this clonotype: Given a far larger clone just one base away, this is likely a sequencing read error. The chain combines TRBV11-3 with TRBJ2-5, with 12 bases aligning to TRBD2. The end of the DNA aligns better with TRBJ2-1, so the J call may be wrong. Germline V gene sequence: CDR1 SGHNT, CDR2 YENEEA. CDR3 length: 17 amino acids. The CDR3 is CASSPKQGLAGFYEQFF. The DNA of the CDR3 is TGTGCCAGCAGCCCTAAGCAGGGACTAGCGGGTTTCTACGAGCAGTTCTTC.

At least ten counts were recorded for this clonotype. The V gene is TRBV28, the J gene TRBJ2-3; 9 nucleotides agree with TRBD1. TRBJ1-1 explains the end of the DNA better; the J call may be wrong. Looked up from germline, CDR1 is MDHEN and CDR2 is SYDVKM. CDR3 size: 12 residues. CDR3: CASSYRGRGAFF. The DNA for the CDR3 is TGTGCCAGCAGTTACAGGGGGCGGGGAGCTTTCTTT.

This clonotype was picked up a small number of times. Just one base apart from a much larger clone, this may be a read error. This likely comes from a read error, as the CDR3 has no conserved phenylalanine or tryptophan at its end. V and J are TRBV7-8 and TRBJ2-7; no definite D call. From germline, CDR1 is SGHVS and CDR2 FQNEAQ. This CDR3 is built from 14 residues. V was shortened by 2 bases and J by 0 bases, with 8 bases between the two germline ends. In nucleotides, the CDR3 is TGTGCCAGCAGCTTACAGCATAGCTCCTACGAGCAGTACCTC. This gives the protein CASSLQHSSYEQYL.

Only a few counts were recorded for this clonotype. The CDR3 loop reads CSVVPGQLNYGYTF. DNA of the CDR3: TGCAGCGTTGTTCCCGGGCAGCTCAACTATGGCTACACCTTC. The chain has TRBV29-1 and TRBJ1-2; D not resolved. The CDR3 consists of 14 residues. Germline assignment: CDR1 SQVTM and CDR2 ANQGSEA. Trimming cost V 4 bases and J 2 bases, with 14 bases left between them.

This clonotype was seen just once. It is likely a read error: a sequence one base away is far more abundant. No conserved phenylalanine or tryptophan ends this CDR3, so it is likely a read error. The J gene is TRBJ2-7, the V gene TRBV11-2; 9 bases match TRBD2. Germline trimming cut 4 bases from V and 1 base from J; bases unmatched to any gene: 5. The CDR3 extends over 15 amino acids. Per the germline V gene, CDR1 is SGHAT and CDR2 is FQNNGV. CDR3 DNA: TGTGCCAGCAGCTCTATTAGCGGGGGATCCTACGAGCAGTACTCC. It codes for CASSSISGGSYEQYS.

The V call is TRBV6-4, the J call TRBJ2-3; the D call may be TRBD1 or TRBD2 (5 bases each). The germline gives CDR1 MRHNA, CDR2 SNTAGT. V lost 5 bases and J 3 bases, leaving 15 bases between the germline ends. CDR3 length: 15 amino acids. CDR3 DNA: TGTGCCAGCAGTTCCGGGACCCATCGGACAGATACGCAGTATTTT. Translating it yields CASSSGTHRTDTQYF.

In its sample, this clonotype was seen many times. The rearrangement uses TRBV6-2 or TRBV6-3 and TRBJ2-1; D ambiguous. Germline V gene data show CDR1 as MNHEY and CDR2 as SVGEGT. V dropped 7 bases and J dropped 3 bases, with 10 bases sitting between them. The CDR3 is 13 residues long. The CDR3 sequence is CASTPGHYNEQFF. CDR3 coding DNA: TGTGCCAGCACCCCAGGCCACTACAATGAGCAGTTCTTC.

This clonotype was counted at least ten times. V and J are TRBV10-1 and TRBJ1-1; maybe TRBD1 (6 bases). The CDR3 is 17 amino acids. Trimming cost V 4 bases and J 4 bases, with 22 bases left between them. CDR1 WNHNN and CDR2 SYGVQD come from the germline V gene (reference sequence). Here the CDR3 DNA reads TGCGCCAGCAGTGGTAACTCCGACAGGAGGTCGGTCACTGAAGCTTTCTTT. Protein: CASSGNSDRRSVTEAFF.

The sample holds many counts of this clonotype. The chain couples TRBV2 to TRBJ2-7; 11 bases map to TRBD2. V trimming: 6 bases; J trimming: 8 bases; junction bases outside the gene matches: 6. From germline, CDR1 is SNHLY and CDR2 FYNNEI. This CDR3 contains 13 residues. The CDR3 reads CASRETSGNKQYF. The CDR3 nucleotides read TGTGCCAGCAGGGAGACTAGCGGGAATAAGCAGTACTTC.

This clonotype was picked up a small number of times. This chain uses TRBV7-9 with TRBJ2-7; TRBD1 matches at 10 bases. CDR1 and CDR2 from the germline V gene are SEHNR and FQNEAQ (reference sequence). CDR3 size: 15 residues. J lost 2 bases, V lost 5 bases, and 6 bases had no gene match. The CDR3 sequence: CASSTRQGAAYEQYF. CDR3 nucleotides: TGTGCCAGCAGCACCCGACAGGGGGCGGCCTACGAGCAGTACTTC.

This clonotype occurred many times. This chain connects TRBV9 to TRBJ2-1, with 7 positions matching TRBD1. The germline V gene encodes CDR1 SGDLS and CDR2 YYNGEE. The CDR3 covers 15 residues. J gave up 2 bases and V 3 bases, and 5 bases lay outside the gene matches. The CDR3: CASSAGTATYNEQFF. The CDR3 DNA reads as TGTGCCAGCAGCGCCGGGACAGCGACCTACAATGAGCAGTTCTTC.

This clonotype was counted ten times or more. The rearrangement joins TRBV4-2 to TRBJ2-7, with 11 bases matching TRBD2. CDR1 and CDR2 from the germline V gene are LGHNA and YNFKEQ. This CDR3 is built from 16 residues. The ends lost 1 base at V and 2 bases at J; junction bases unmatched: 4. This chain's CDR3 is CASSQVPLAGAYEQYF. The CDR3 DNA reads TGTGCCAGCAGCCAAGTCCCACTAGCGGGGGCCTACGAGCAGTACTTC.

Many counts were recorded for this clonotype. The J gene is TRBJ1-2, the V gene TRBV2, with 10 bases aligning to TRBD1. Germline CDR1 and CDR2: SNHLY and FYNNEI. This CDR3 region has 14 residues. V was pared by 6 bases and J by 5 bases, with 6 bases of the junction left unmatched. CDR3 in DNA: TGTGCCAGCAGGGGACAGGGGTCCGGGTATGGCTACACCTTC. Translating gives CASRGQGSGYGYTF.

This clonotype was seen many times. The chain carries TRBV18 and TRBJ1-6, with 10 bases fitting TRBD1. The germline gives CDR1 KGHSH, CDR2 LQKENI. With 5 bases clipped from V and 9 bases from J, the junction kept 4 bases outside the gene matches. This CDR3 has 14 residues. CDR3 DNA: TGTGCCAGCTCAACCGGGACAGGGGCTTCACCCCTCCACTTT. It encodes CASSTGTGASPLHF.

On this clonotype itself: This may come from a read error, since a much larger clone is one base off. The chain is built from TRBV4-3 and TRBJ1-4; no definite D call. The CDR3 contains 14 residues. Germline CDR1 LGHNA, CDR2 YSLEER. The CDR3 DNA reads as TGCGCCAGCAGCCACAGGTCAACTAATGGAAAACTGTTTTTT. Amino acids: CASSHRSTNGKLFF.

This clonotype occurred many times. The chain has TRBV27 and TRBJ1-1; D is ambiguous. Trimming removed 4 bases from V and 4 bases from J, with 10 bases in between. The CDR3 extends over 13 amino acids. Germline V gene lookup returns CDR1 MNHEY and CDR2 SMNVEV (reference sequence). The CDR3 is CASSSGPGTEAFF. The DNA of the CDR3 is TGTGCCAGCAGTTCTGGACCCGGCACTGAAGCTTTCTTT.